These T cell receptor beta chains were read from a single sample in a study of T cells in Graves' hyperthyroidism and ophthalmopathy. MiXCR, run by TCRdb on the multiplex PCR reads, gives a single entry per CDR3 protein. There are 500,000 to 550,000 distinct CDR3 sequences in the sample; about 20% occur only once, and approximately 48% lies in the top ten. What was sequenced was blood. These receptors were collected from a man aged 40-55 years with Graves' ophthalmopathy. The CDR3 runs from the conserved cysteine through the conserved F or W. The order of the fields is CDR3 protein, CDR3 DNA, D gene, V gene, J gene, clone size. D genes are given only for firm matches. The size of a clone is reported for some rows only, either as once, few or many, or as a class for expanded clones.

CDR3 protein: CASSLEPHLTGSSYEQYF
CDR3 DNA: TGCGCCAGCAGCTTGGAACCTCATCTCACGGGGAGCTCCTACGAGCAGTACTTC
D gene: .
V gene: TRBV5-1
J gene: TRBJ2-7
clone size: many

CDR3 protein: CASGETSGAAYNEQFF
CDR3 DNA: TGTGCCAGCGGAGAGACTAGCGGGGCCGCCTACAATGAGCAGTTCTTC
D gene: TRBD2
V gene: TRBV7-9
J gene: TRBJ2-1
clone size: .

CDR3 protein: CASSVFQMNTEAFF
CDR3 DNA: TGTGCCAGCAGTGTTTTCCAGATGAACACTGAAGCTTTCTTT
D gene: .
V gene: TRBV2
J gene: TRBJ1-1
clone size: few

CDR3 protein: CASSISRGGPTRELFF
CDR3 DNA: TGTGCCAGTAGTATCTCGCGGGGGGGGCCCACCCGGGAGCTGTTTTTT
D gene: TRBD2
V gene: TRBV19
J gene: TRBJ2-2
clone size: .

CDR3 protein: CSAGPVTELKYNEQFF
CDR3 DNA: TGCAGTGCTGGCCCAGTGACCGAGTTAAAATACAATGAGCAGTTCTTC
D gene: .
V gene: TRBV20-1
J gene: TRBJ2-1
clone size: .

CDR3 protein: CASSESASGGTEQFF
CDR3 DNA: TGCGCCAGCAGTGAGTCGGCTAGCGGGGGGACTGAGCAGTTCTTC
D gene: TRBD2
V gene: TRBV10-1
J gene: TRBJ2-1
clone size: .

CDR3 protein: CSARVLRRNEQFF
CDR3 DNA: TGCAGTGCTAGGGTCCTGCGACGCAATGAGCAGTTCTTC
D gene: .
V gene: TRBV20-1
J gene: TRBJ2-1
clone size: few

CDR3 protein: CVSSLGGLAFQETQYF
CDR3 DNA: TGTGTCAGCAGTTTAGGCGGACTAGCGTTCCAAGAGACCCAGTACTTC
D gene: TRBD2
V gene: TRBV28
J gene: TRBJ2-5
clone size: few

CDR3 protein: CASSLGREVYYNEQFF
CDR3 DNA: TGTGCCAGCAGCTTAGGACGGGAGGTCTACTACAATGAGCAGTTCTTC
D gene: TRBD2
V gene: TRBV7-2
J gene: TRBJ2-1
clone size: .

CDR3 protein: CASSSTGGAAGNTTYF
CDR3 DNA: TGTGCCAGCAGCTCGACCGGGGGGGCTGCTGGAAACACCACATATTTT
D gene: .
V gene: TRBV5-8
J gene: TRBJ1-3
clone size: .

CDR3 protein: CASRTGAGQPQHF
CDR3 DNA: TGTGCCAGCAGGACAGGGGCAGGCCAGCCCCAGCATTTT
D gene: TRBD1
V gene: TRBV2
J gene: TRBJ1-5
clone size: .

CDR3 protein: CASTMTGASYEQYF
CDR3 DNA: TGTGCCAGTACTATGACGGGAGCATCCTACGAGCAGTACTTC
D gene: .
V gene: TRBV19
J gene: TRBJ2-7
clone size: few

CDR3 protein: CAWSSTTGTVAYEQYF
CDR3 DNA: TGTGCCTGGAGTTCCACTACCGGGACAGTTGCCTACGAGCAGTACTTC
D gene: TRBD1
V gene: TRBV30
J gene: TRBJ2-7
clone size: .

CDR3 protein: CASSLRFGGASRNNEQFF
CDR3 DNA: TGTGCCAGCAGCTTACGGTTCGGGGGCGCTAGCAGAAACAATGAGCAGTTCTTC
D gene: .
V gene: TRBV13
J gene: TRBJ2-1
clone size: .

CDR3 protein: CASRRGGGNQPQHF
CDR3 DNA: TGTGCCAGCAGACGGGGGGGAGGCAATCAGCCCCAGCATTTT
D gene: .
V gene: TRBV12-3/TRBV12-4
J gene: TRBJ1-5
clone size: few

CDR3 protein: CASSRTSGRVADTQYF
CDR3 DNA: TGTGCCAGCAGCCGGACTAGCGGGAGGGTGGCAGATACGCAGTATTTT
D gene: TRBD2
V gene: TRBV28
J gene: TRBJ2-3
clone size: .

CDR3 protein: CSAIGLSSGNTIYF
CDR3 DNA: TGCAGTGCTATAGGGTTAAGCTCTGGAAACACCATATATTTT
D gene: .
V gene: TRBV20-1
J gene: TRBJ1-3
clone size: few

CDR3 protein: CASSPGDGSEQYF
CDR3 DNA: TGTGCCAGCTCACCAGGGGATGGCAGCGAGCAGTACTTC
D gene: .
V gene: TRBV18
J gene: TRBJ2-7
clone size: few

CDR3 protein: CASSFGVGGEQFF
CDR3 DNA: TGCGCCAGCAGCTTCGGGGTGGGAGGCGAGCAGTTCTTC
D gene: .
V gene: TRBV5-1
J gene: TRBJ2-1
clone size: .

CDR3 protein: CASSQPTGALIGYEQYF
CDR3 DNA: TGCGCCAGCAGCCAACCGACAGGGGCTCTTATCGGTTACGAGCAGTACTTC
D gene: TRBD1
V gene: TRBV4-1
J gene: TRBJ2-7
clone size: few

CDR3 protein: CASSVGDKQGEKLFF
CDR3 DNA: TGTGCCAGCAGTGTGGGGGACAAGCAGGGCGAAAAACTGTTTTTT
D gene: .
V gene: TRBV2
J gene: TRBJ1-4
clone size: many

CDR3 protein: CASSLPPSSYNEQFF
CDR3 DNA: TGTGCCAGCAGCTTACCCCCAAGCTCCTACAATGAGCAGTTCTTC
D gene: .
V gene: TRBV7-9
J gene: TRBJ2-1
clone size: few

CDR3 protein: CAWSTGQVASEAFF
CDR3 DNA: TGTGCCTGGAGTACGGGACAGGTGGCCTCTGAAGCTTTCTTT
D gene: TRBD1
V gene: TRBV30
J gene: TRBJ1-1
clone size: many

CDR3 protein: CASSSPPGQVYTEAFF
CDR3 DNA: TGTGCCAGTAGTTCCCCCCCGGGACAGGTGTACACTGAAGCTTTCTTT
D gene: TRBD1
V gene: TRBV19
J gene: TRBJ1-1
clone size: .

CDR3 protein: CASSQRYKEKLFF
CDR3 DNA: TGTGCCAGCAGCCAAAGATATAAGGAAAAACTGTTTTTT
D gene: .
V gene: TRBV3-1
J gene: TRBJ1-4
clone size: few

CDR3 protein: CASSQDSLWDEQFF
CDR3 DNA: TGTGCCAGCAGCCAGGACAGCCTCTGGGATGAGCAGTTCTTC
D gene: .
V gene: TRBV7-9
J gene: TRBJ2-1
clone size: many

CDR3 protein: CASSPQQGRGQFF
CDR3 DNA: TGTGCCAGCAGCCCACAGCAGGGACGCGGGCAGTTCTTC
D gene: .
V gene: TRBV11-3
J gene: TRBJ2-1
clone size: many

CDR3 protein: CASSEMTGREEKLFF
CDR3 DNA: TGTGCCAGCAGTGAAATGACAGGGCGGGAAGAAAAACTGTTTTTT
D gene: TRBD1
V gene: TRBV6-1
J gene: TRBJ1-4
clone size: many

CDR3 protein: CASSSFEGGGTEAFF
CDR3 DNA: TGTGCCAGCAGCAGCTTCGAGGGTGGGGGGACTGAAGCTTTCTTT
D gene: .
V gene: TRBV9
J gene: TRBJ1-1
clone size: few

CDR3 protein: CSTWTGTARNEQFF
CDR3 DNA: TGCAGCACCTGGACAGGGACGGCCCGCAATGAGCAGTTCTTC
D gene: TRBD1
V gene: TRBV29-1
J gene: TRBJ2-1
clone size: .

CDR3 protein: CASSFSTGEETQYF
CDR3 DNA: TGTGCCAGCAGCTTCAGCACAGGGGAAGAGACCCAGTACTTC
D gene: TRBD1
V gene: TRBV7-9
J gene: TRBJ2-5
clone size: few

CDR3 protein: CAISESAGGSGTQYF
CDR3 DNA: TGTGCCATCAGTGAGTCTGCCGGAGGGAGTGGTACGCAGTATTTT
D gene: .
V gene: TRBV10-3
J gene: TRBJ2-3
clone size: .

CDR3 protein: CSARDRQGRLGNQPQHF
CDR3 DNA: TGCAGTGCTAGAGATCGACAGGGACGGCTTGGCAATCAGCCCCAGCATTTT
D gene: TRBD1
V gene: TRBV20-1
J gene: TRBJ1-5
clone size: few

CDR3 protein: CAIAHRDYIGGEQFF
CDR3 DNA: TGTGCCATCGCACACCGGGACTATATTGGGGGTGAGCAGTTCTTC
D gene: TRBD2
V gene: TRBV28
J gene: TRBJ2-1
clone size: few

CDR3 protein: CASGIAAWGGELFF
CDR3 DNA: TGTGCTAGTGGTATCGCCGCGTGGGGCGGGGAGCTGTTTTTT
D gene: .
V gene: TRBV12-5
J gene: TRBJ2-2
clone size: .

CDR3 protein: CASSLVGARQQNEQFF
CDR3 DNA: TGCGCCAGCAGCTTGGTGGGAGCCCGACAGCAGAATGAGCAGTTCTTC
D gene: .
V gene: TRBV5-1
J gene: TRBJ2-1
clone size: many

CDR3 protein: CASREQAGYGYTF
CDR3 DNA: TGTGCCAGCCGTGAGCAGGCTGGGTATGGCTACACCTTC
D gene: .
V gene: TRBV12-3/TRBV12-4
J gene: TRBJ1-2
clone size: few

CDR3 protein: CASSIRGSGANVLTF
CDR3 DNA: TGTGCCAGCAGCATCAGGGGCTCTGGGGCCAACGTCCTGACTTTC
D gene: .
V gene: TRBV13
J gene: TRBJ2-6
clone size: .

CDR3 protein: CASRQTGGADYGYTF
CDR3 DNA: TGTGCCAGCAGGCAGACAGGGGGCGCGGACTATGGCTACACCTTC
D gene: TRBD1
V gene: TRBV12-3/TRBV12-4
J gene: TRBJ1-2
clone size: .

CDR3 protein: CASSYSRTLAGGPDNEQFF
CDR3 DNA: TGTGCCAGCAGCTACAGCCGAACTTTAGCGGGAGGGCCGGACAATGAGCAGTTCTTC
D gene: TRBD2
V gene: TRBV7-6
J gene: TRBJ2-1
clone size: .

CDR3 protein: CASSSLGGAWPNEQFF
CDR3 DNA: TGTGCCAGCAGCTCACTTGGGGGCGCGTGGCCCAATGAGCAGTTCTTC
D gene: .
V gene: TRBV7-3
J gene: TRBJ2-1
clone size: many

CDR3 protein: CASSQDTGEAGDTQYF
CDR3 DNA: TGTGCCAGCAGCCAAGATACGGGAGAGGCGGGAGATACGCAGTATTTT
D gene: .
V gene: TRBV7-9
J gene: TRBJ2-3
clone size: few

CDR3 protein: CAWSERINQPQHF
CDR3 DNA: TGTGCCTGGAGTGAGAGAATCAATCAGCCCCAGCATTTT
D gene: .
V gene: TRBV30
J gene: TRBJ1-5
clone size: many

CDR3 protein: CSARMGGFNYGYTF
CDR3 DNA: TGCAGTGCTAGAATGGGGGGCTTTAACTATGGCTACACCTTC
D gene: .
V gene: TRBV20-1
J gene: TRBJ1-2
clone size: once

CDR3 protein: CASSFGPVNEQFF
CDR3 DNA: TGTGCCAGCTCATTTGGCCCTGTCAATGAGCAGTTCTTC
D gene: .
V gene: TRBV18
J gene: TRBJ2-1
clone size: many

CDR3 protein: CASSPSGRRNYGYTF
CDR3 DNA: TGTGCCAGCAGCCCCTCCGGGCGACGTAACTATGGCTACACCTTC
D gene: .
V gene: TRBV27
J gene: TRBJ1-2
clone size: .

CDR3 protein: CASNRDRLNTEAFF
CDR3 DNA: TGTGCCAGCAACCGGGACAGGTTGAACACTGAAGCTTTCTTT
D gene: TRBD1
V gene: TRBV2
J gene: TRBJ1-1
clone size: many

CDR3 protein: CASSLDSRGGGHIGQYF
CDR3 DNA: TGTGCCAGCAGCCTAGACTCACGCGGCGGAGGACATATCGGGCAGTACTTC
D gene: .
V gene: TRBV9
J gene: TRBJ2-7
clone size: many

CDR3 protein: CASSLGHRGYEQYF
CDR3 DNA: TGTGCCAGCAGCTTAGGACACAGGGGCTACGAGCAGTACTTC
D gene: TRBD1
V gene: TRBV7-8
J gene: TRBJ2-7
clone size: few

CDR3 protein: CASSPWTGEETQYF
CDR3 DNA: TGTGCCAGCAGCCCCTGGACAGGGGAAGAGACCCAGTACTTC
D gene: TRBD1
V gene: TRBV7-9
J gene: TRBJ2-5
clone size: many

CDR3 protein: CSARRLTSAETQYF
CDR3 DNA: TGCAGTGCTAGACGATTGACTAGTGCAGAGACCCAGTACTTC
D gene: .
V gene: TRBV20-1
J gene: TRBJ2-5
clone size: few

CDR3 protein: CASAPEGGKNYGYTF
CDR3 DNA: TGTGCCAGCGCTCCAGAGGGGGGGAAGAACTATGGCTACACCTTC
D gene: .
V gene: TRBV6-2/TRBV6-3
J gene: TRBJ1-2
clone size: .

CDR3 protein: CASSPGTRSTDTQYF
CDR3 DNA: TGTGCCAGCAGTCCCGGGACTAGAAGCACAGATACGCAGTATTTT
D gene: TRBD2
V gene: TRBV6-1
J gene: TRBJ2-3
clone size: many

CDR3 protein: CASSLNLAGVTDTQYF
CDR3 DNA: TGTGCCAGCAGCTTAAATCTAGCGGGAGTCACAGATACGCAGTATTTT
D gene: TRBD2
V gene: TRBV11-2
J gene: TRBJ2-3
clone size: .

CDR3 protein: CASSSGTVIRQPQHF
CDR3 DNA: TGTGCCAGCAGTTCCGGGACAGTTATTCGTCAGCCCCAGCATTTT
D gene: TRBD1
V gene: TRBV2
J gene: TRBJ1-5
clone size: many

CDR3 protein: CASSLAVIASYGEQYF
CDR3 DNA: TGTGCCAGCAGCTTGGCCGTGATAGCAAGCTATGGCGAGCAGTACTTC
D gene: .
V gene: TRBV5-5
J gene: TRBJ2-7
clone size: .